This T cell receptor beta chain was sequenced for a study of T cells in tumors after PD-1 blockade. About the study: On average, peripheral blood gave about 110,000 TCR templates and under 40,000 unique clonotypes.

In this sample, this clone turned up once. The J segment lost 5 bases and the V segment lost 0 bases, leaving 8 bases of the junction unmatched. Germline V lookup: CDR1 MNHEY, CDR2 SVGAGI. This CDR3 contains 16 residues. Clones were sequenced by immunoSEQ multiplex PCR, and TCRdb holds only the in-frame ones, with some missing. Of around 60,000 clones in the sample, about four fifths were seen once. Genomic DNA template from tumor biopsies or peripheral blood, about 600 ng to 6,004 ng input. Specimen: PBMCs, collected before anti-PD-1 treatment. The rearrangement uses TRBV6-5 and TRBJ2-7, with 9 bases lining up with TRBD2. The clonotype comes from a human donor with basal cell carcinoma. CDR3 amino acids: CASSYSTLAGLNEQYF. CDR3 nucleotides: TGTGCCAGCAGTTACTCGACTCTAGCGGGGCTAAACGAGCAGTACTTC.